The subject of this entry is one TCR beta chain. Data came from immunoSEQ multiplex PCR; TCRdb stores just in-frame clones and leaves some out. The sample includes about 350,000 clones, roughly 87% of them seen just once. This record comes from a study of blood T cell repertoires in COVID-19. This receptor was identified in an older woman with COVID-19, enrolled during active disease. Sequenced material: peripheral blood.

The CDR3 DNA reads TGTGCCAGCAGCTTTGAGCGGGGGGGCACAGATACGCAGTATTTT. This encodes CASSFERGGTDTQYF. The chain carries TRBV5-4 and TRBJ2-3; 9 bases match TRBD2. The ends lost 2 bases at V and 1 base at J; junction bases unmatched: 2. The CDR3 loop spans 15 amino acids. Germline CDR1 reads SGHNT; CDR2 reads YYREEE (reference sequence).